Here is one TCR beta chain with its context. Blood draws occurred at baseline, cycle 4 day 1, and cycle 7 day 1. J was trimmed by 7 bases and V by 4 bases; bases with no gene match: 7. Germline V gives CDR1 SQVTM, CDR2 ANQGSEA. This CDR3 has 14 amino acids. These data are taken from a study of OX40 agonist ivuxolimab in advanced cancers. Whole-study context: Those treated in dose escalation had hepatocellular carcinoma, melanoma, renal cell cancer or head and neck cancer. Aged about 20 to 85 with a mean of about 60 years, they were about 78% male. Three patients had partial responses: one hepatocellular carcinoma, two cutaneous melanoma.

Repertoires were generated with immunoSEQ multiplex PCR, while TCRdb's copy carries only in-frame clones and drops some. The table has about 77,000 clones, approximately 92% seen once. The source material was CD4+ or CD8+ T cells sorted from blood, sampled in a trial of the OX40 agonist ivuxolimab. The TCR comes from an adult with an advanced solid tumor such as melanoma, head and neck, liver or kidney cancer. The chain links TRBV29-1 to TRBJ2-2; 9 positions match TRBD2. For the CDR3, the DNA is TGCAGCGTTGGTCATAGCGGGAGTCTCGGGGAGCTGTTTTTT. Translated: CSVGHSGSLGELFF.